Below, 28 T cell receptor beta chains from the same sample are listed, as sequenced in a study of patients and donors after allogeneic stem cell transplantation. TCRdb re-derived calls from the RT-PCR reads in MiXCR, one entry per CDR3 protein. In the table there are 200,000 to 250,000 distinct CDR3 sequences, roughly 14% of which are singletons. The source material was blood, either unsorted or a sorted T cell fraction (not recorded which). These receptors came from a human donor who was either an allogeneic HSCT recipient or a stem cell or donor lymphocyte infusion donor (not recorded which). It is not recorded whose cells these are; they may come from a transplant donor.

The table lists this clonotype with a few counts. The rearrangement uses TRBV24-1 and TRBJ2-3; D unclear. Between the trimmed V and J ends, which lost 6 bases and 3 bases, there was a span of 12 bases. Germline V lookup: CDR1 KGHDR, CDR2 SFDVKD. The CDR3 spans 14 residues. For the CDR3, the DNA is TGTGCCACCAGTCGGGCGGCTAATACAGATACGCAGTATTTT. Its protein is CATSRAANTDTQYF.

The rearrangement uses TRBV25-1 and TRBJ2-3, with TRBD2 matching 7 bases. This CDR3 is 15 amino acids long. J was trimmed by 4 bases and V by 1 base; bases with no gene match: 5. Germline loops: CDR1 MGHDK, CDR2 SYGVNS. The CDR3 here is CASSEWGREADTQYF. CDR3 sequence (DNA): TGTGCCAGCAGTGAATGGGGACGGGAGGCAGATACGCAGTATTTT. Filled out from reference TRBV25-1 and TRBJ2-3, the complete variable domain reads EADIYQTPRYLVIGTGKKITLECSQTMGHDKMYWYQQDPGMELHLIHYSYGVNSTEKGDLSSESTVSRIRTEHFPLTLESARPSHTSQYLCASSEWGREADTQYFGPGTRLTVL.

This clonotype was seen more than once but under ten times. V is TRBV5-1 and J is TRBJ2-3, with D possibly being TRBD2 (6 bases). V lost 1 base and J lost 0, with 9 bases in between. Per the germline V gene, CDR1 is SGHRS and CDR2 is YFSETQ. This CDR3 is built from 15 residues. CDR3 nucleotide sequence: TGCGCCAGCAGCTTGTTAGCGGCTAGCACAGATACGCAGTATTTT. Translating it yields CASSLLAASTDTQYF.

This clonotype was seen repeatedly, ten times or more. CDR3 loop: CASTANTEAFF. The CDR3, as DNA: TGTGCCAGCACCGCAAACACTGAAGCTTTCTTT. The V gene is TRBV25-1, the J gene TRBJ1-1; D is unresolved. Trimming took off 7 bases at V and 2 bases at J, with 5 bases between the two ends. This CDR3 spans 11 amino acids. CDR1 is MGHDK and CDR2 is SYGVNS in the germline V gene.

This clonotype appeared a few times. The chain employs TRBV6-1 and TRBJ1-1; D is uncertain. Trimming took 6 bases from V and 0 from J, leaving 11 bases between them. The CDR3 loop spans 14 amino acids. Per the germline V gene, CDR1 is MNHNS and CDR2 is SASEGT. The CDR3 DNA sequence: TGTGCCAGCAGCGCCGTCGGGTTGAACACTGAAGCTTTCTTT. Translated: CASSAVGLNTEAFF.

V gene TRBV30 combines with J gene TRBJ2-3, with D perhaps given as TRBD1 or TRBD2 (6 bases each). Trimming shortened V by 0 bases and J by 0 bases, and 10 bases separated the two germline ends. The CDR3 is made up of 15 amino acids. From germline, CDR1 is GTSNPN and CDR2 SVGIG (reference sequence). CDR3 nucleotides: TGTGCCTGGAGTGTACTAGGGGGGAGCACAGATACGCAGTATTTT. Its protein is CAWSVLGGSTDTQYF.

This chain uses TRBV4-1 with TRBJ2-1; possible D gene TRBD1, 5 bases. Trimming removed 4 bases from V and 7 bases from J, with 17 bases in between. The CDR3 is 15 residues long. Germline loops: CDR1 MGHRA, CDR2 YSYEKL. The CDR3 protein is CASSPTQGYANEQFF. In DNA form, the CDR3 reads TGCGCCAGCAGCCCCACCCAGGGATATGCGAATGAGCAGTTCTTC.

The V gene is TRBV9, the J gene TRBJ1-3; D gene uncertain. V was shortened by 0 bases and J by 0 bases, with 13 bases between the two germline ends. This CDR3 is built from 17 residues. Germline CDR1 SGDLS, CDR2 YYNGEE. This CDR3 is CASSVAPPMDSGNTIYF. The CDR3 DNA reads TGTGCCAGCAGCGTAGCCCCCCCCATGGACTCTGGAAACACCATATATTTT.

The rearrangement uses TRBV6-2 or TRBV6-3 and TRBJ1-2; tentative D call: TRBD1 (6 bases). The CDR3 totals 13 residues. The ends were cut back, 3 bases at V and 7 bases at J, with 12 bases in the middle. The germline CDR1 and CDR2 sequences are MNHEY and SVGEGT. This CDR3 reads CASSYNRESGYTF. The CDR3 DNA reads TGTGCCAGCAGTTATAACAGGGAGTCTGGCTACACCTTC.

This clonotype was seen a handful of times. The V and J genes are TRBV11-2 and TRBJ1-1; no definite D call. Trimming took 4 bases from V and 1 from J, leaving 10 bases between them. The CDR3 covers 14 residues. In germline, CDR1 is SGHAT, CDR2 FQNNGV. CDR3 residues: CASSSDNRNTEAFF. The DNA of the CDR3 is TGTGCCAGCAGCTCCGACAACCGGAACACTGAAGCTTTCTTT.

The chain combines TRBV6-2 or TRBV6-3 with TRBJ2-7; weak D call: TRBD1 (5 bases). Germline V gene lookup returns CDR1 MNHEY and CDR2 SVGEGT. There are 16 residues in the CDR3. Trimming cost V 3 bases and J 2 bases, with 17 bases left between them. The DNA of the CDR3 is TGTGCCAGCAGTTATTCGAGGACCTCCAGGGCCTACGAGCAGTACTTC. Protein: CASSYSRTSRAYEQYF.

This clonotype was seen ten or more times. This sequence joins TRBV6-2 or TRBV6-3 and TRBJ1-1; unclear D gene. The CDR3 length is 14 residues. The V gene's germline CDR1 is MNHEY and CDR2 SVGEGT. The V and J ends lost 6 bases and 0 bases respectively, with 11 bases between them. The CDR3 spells CASRTILMNTEAFF. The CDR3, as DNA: TGTGCCAGCAGGACTATATTGATGAACACTGAAGCTTTCTTT.

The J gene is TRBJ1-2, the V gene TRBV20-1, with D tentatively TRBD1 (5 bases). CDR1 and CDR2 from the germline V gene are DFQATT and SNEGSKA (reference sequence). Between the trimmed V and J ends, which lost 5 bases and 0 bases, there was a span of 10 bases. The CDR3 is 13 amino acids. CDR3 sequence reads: CSAQDSANYGYTF. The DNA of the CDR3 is TGCAGTGCTCAAGACAGTGCTAACTATGGCTACACCTTC.

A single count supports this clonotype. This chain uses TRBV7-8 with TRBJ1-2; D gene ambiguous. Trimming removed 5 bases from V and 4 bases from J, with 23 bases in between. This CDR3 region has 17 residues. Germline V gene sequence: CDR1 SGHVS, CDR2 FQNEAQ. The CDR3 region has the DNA TGTGCCAGCAGCCCAAGCCGAGACATTCCTATCGGCTATGGCTACACCTTC. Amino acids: CASSPSRDIPIGYGYTF. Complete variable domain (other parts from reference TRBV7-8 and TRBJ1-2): GAGVSQSPRYKVAKRGQDVALRCDPISGHVSLFWYQQALGQGPEFLTYFQNEAQLDKSGLPSDRFFAERPEGSVSTLKIQRTQQEDSAVYLCASSPSRDIPIGYGYTFGSGTRLTVV.

The CDR3 bases are TGTGCCAGTAAGGGGGACAGGGCCTACGAGCAGTACTTC. As protein: CASKGDRAYEQYF. The rearrangement uses TRBV19 and TRBJ2-7; 9 nucleotides match TRBD1. V was clipped by 7 bases and J by 2 bases; unmatched bases: 3. This CDR3 has 13 amino acids. CDR1 and CDR2 from the germline V gene are LNHDA and SQIVND (reference sequence).

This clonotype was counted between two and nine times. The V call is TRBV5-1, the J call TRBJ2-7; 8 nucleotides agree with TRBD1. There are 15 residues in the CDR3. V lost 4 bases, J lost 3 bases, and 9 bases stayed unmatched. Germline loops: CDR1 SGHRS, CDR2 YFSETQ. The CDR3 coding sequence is TGCGCCAGCAGCACAGGACAGGGACGTCTCTACGAGCAGTACTTC. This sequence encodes CASSTGQGRLYEQYF.

The CDR3 DNA sequence: TGTGCCAGCTCACGGGGAGACAGGGCTCCCTACGAGCAGTACTTC. Protein sequence: CASSRGDRAPYEQYF. J is TRBJ2-7 and V is TRBV18; TRBD1 agrees at 7 bases. Germline V gives CDR1 KGHSH, CDR2 LQKENI. Losses at the gene ends were 4 bases for V and 2 bases for J; bases not matched to a gene: 8. CDR3 length equals 15 residues.

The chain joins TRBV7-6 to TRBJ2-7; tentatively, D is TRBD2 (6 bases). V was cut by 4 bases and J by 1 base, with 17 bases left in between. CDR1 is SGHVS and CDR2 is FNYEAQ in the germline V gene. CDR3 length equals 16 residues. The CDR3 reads CASSSKSGGESYEQYF. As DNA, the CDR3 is TGTGCCAGCAGCTCTAAGAGCGGAGGGGAATCCTACGAGCAGTACTTC.

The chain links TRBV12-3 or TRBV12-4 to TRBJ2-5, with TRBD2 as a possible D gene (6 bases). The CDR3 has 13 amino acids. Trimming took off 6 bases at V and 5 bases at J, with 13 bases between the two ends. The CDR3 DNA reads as TGTGCCAGCAGACGGCGGGGTAAGGAGACCCAGTACTTC. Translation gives CASRRRGKETQYF.

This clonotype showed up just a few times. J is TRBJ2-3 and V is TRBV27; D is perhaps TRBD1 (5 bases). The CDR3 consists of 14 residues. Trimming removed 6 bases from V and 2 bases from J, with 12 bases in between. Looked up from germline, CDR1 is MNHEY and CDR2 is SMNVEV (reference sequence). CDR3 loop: CASSSDRATDTQYF. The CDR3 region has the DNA TGTGCCAGCAGCTCTGACAGAGCCACAGATACGCAGTATTTT.

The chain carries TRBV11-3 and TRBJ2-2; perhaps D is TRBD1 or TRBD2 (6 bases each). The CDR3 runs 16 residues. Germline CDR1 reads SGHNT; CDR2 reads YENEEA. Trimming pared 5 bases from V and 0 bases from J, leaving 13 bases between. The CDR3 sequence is CASSPGQRANTGELFF. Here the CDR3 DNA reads TGTGCCAGCAGCCCAGGACAGCGGGCGAACACCGGGGAGCTGTTTTTT.

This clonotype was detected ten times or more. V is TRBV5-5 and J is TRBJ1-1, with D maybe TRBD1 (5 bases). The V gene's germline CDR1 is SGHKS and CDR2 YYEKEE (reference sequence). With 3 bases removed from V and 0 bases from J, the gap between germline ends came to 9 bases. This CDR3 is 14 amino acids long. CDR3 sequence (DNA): TGTGCCAGCAGCTGGGGGGTCATGAACACTGAAGCTTTCTTT. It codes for CASSWGVMNTEAFF.

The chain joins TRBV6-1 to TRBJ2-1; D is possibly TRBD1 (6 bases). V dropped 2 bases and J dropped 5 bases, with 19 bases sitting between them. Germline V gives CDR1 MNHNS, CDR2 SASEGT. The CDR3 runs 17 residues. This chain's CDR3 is CASSEYLGGARDNEQFF. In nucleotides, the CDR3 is TGTGCCAGCAGTGAATACTTAGGGGGAGCCCGCGACAATGAGCAGTTCTTC.

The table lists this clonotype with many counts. The CDR3 DNA reads TGCGCCAGCAGCTTGGACGGAGCGGCTGGAAACACCATATATTTT. This translates into CASSLDGAAGNTIYF. The V and J genes are TRBV5-1 and TRBJ1-3; the D is unclear. Germline CDR1 is SGHRS and CDR2 is YFSETQ. With 0 bases removed from V and 2 bases from J, the gap between germline ends came to 9 bases. The CDR3 totals 15 residues.

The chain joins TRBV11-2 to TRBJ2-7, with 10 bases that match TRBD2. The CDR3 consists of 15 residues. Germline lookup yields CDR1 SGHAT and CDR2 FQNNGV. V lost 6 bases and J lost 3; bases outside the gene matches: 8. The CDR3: CASSSGLAYDYEQYF. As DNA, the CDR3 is TGTGCCAGCAGTTCGGGACTAGCGTACGACTACGAGCAGTACTTC.

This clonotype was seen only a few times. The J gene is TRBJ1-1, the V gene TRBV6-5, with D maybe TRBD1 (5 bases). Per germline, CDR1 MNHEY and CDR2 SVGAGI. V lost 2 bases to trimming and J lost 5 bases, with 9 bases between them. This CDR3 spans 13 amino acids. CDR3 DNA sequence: TGTGCCAGCAGTTACGACGGGGGAACTGAAGCTTTCTTT. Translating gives CASSYDGGTEAFF.

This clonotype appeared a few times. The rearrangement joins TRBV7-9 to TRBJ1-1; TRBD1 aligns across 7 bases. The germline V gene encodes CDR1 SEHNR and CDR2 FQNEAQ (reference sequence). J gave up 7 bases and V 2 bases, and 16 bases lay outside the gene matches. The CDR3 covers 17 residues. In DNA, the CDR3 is TGTGCCAGCAGCTTATCCCCACTAACAGGGGTGGGGAATGAAGCTTTCTTT. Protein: CASSLSPLTGVGNEAFF.

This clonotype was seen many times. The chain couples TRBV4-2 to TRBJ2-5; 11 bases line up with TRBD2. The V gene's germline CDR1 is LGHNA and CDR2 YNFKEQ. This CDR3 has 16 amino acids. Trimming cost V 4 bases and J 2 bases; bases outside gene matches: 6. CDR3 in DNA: TGTGCCAGCAGCCGTAGACTAGCGGGGTTACAAGAGACCCAGTACTTC. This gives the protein CASSRRLAGLQETQYF.